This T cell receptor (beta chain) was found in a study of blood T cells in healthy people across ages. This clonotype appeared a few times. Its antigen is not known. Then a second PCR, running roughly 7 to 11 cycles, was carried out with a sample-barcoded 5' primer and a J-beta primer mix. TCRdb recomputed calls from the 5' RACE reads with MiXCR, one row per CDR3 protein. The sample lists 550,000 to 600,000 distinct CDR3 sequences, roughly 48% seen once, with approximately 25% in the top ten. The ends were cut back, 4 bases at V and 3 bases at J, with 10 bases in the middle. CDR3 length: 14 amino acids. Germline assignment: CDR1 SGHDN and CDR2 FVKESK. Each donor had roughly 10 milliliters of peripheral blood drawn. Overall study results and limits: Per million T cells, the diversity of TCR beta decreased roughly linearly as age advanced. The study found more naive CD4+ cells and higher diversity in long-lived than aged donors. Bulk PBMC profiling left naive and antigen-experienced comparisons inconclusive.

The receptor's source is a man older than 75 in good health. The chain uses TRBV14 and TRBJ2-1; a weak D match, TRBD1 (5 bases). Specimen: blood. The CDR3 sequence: CASSPAGIYNEQFF. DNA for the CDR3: TGTGCCAGCAGCCCAGCAGGGATCTACAATGAGCAGTTCTTC.